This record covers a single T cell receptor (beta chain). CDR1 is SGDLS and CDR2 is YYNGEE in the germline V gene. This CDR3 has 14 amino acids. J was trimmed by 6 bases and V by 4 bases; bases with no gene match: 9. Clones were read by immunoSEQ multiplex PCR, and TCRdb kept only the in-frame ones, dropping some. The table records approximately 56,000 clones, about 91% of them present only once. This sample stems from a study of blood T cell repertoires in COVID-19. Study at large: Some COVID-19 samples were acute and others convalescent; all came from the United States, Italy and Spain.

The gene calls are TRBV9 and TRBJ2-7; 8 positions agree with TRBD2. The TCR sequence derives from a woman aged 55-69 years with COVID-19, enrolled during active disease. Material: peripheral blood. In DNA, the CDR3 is TGTGCCAGCAGCCCCCAAGCGGGAGTGAGCGAGCAGTACTTC. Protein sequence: CASSPQAGVSEQYF.